This TCR beta chain was captured by sequencing in a study of T cells in Graves' hyperthyroidism and ophthalmopathy. Findings and limits, study-wide: Most expanded thyroid clonotypes above 0.001 recurred in blood. The model made its ophthalmopathy prediction, and onset followed a median approximately 6 months later.

Exclusion followed for patients with uncontrolled infection, other autoimmune disease, pregnancy or lactation. Diagnoses rested on clinical symptoms, serum thyroxine and TRAb, thyroid ultrasound and orbital computed tomography. RNA transcripts served as the template for amplifying TCR beta CDR3 regions. First-round RT-PCR of the TCR CDR3 relied on the HTBI primer set. TCRdb re-called the multiplex PCR reads through MiXCR, storing one row per CDR3 protein. Altogether about 200,000 distinct CDR3 sequences are present, about 17% being singletons, with the ten largest covering roughly 50%. The CDR3 length is 14 residues. Germline loops: CDR1 SGHAT, CDR2 FQNNGV. V was trimmed by 5 bases and J by 4 bases, leaving 14 bases between them. This clonotype was detected ten times or more. Its antigen remains unidentified.

This TCR was recovered from a woman aged 50 to 65 with Graves' hyperthyroidism. The sample was blood. This chain uses TRBV11-2 with TRBJ1-1; D not certain. CDR3 bases: TGTGCCAGCAGCCTTCAGGTTGTCGCCACTGAAGCTTTCTTT. Encoded protein: CASSLQVVATEAFF.